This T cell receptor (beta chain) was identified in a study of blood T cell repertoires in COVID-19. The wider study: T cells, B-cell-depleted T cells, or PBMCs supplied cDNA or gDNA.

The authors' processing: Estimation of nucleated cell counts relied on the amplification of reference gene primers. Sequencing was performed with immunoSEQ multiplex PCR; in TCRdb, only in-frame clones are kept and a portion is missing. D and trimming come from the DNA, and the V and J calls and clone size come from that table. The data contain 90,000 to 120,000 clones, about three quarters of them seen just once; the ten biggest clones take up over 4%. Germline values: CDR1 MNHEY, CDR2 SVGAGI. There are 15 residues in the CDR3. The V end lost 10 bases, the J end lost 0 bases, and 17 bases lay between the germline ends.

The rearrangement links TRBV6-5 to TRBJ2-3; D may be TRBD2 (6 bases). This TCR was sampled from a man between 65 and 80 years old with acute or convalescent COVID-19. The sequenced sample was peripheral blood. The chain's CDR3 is CATGVGLGSTDTQYF. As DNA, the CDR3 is TGTGCCACCGGGGTGGGACTGGGTAGCACAGATACGCAGTATTTT.